This T cell receptor beta chain was found in a study of radiotherapy plus CTLA-4 blockade in lung cancer. The CDR3 is made up of 14 amino acids. The V gene end was trimmed by 1 base and the J gene end by 7 bases; junction bases not matched to a gene: 6. Germline CDR1 GTSNPN, CDR2 SVGIG (reference sequence). Overall study findings and caveats: Expansion in blood of tumor-derived TCR clones was seen after radiotherapy plus ipilimumab.

With respect to this clone: The antigen is unknown.

Repertoires were generated with immunoSEQ multiplex PCR, while TCRdb's copy carries only in-frame clones and drops some. The sample records about 36,000 clones, 72% being singletons. The TCR was taken from a human donor with non-small cell lung cancer who had stable disease on radiotherapy plus ipilimumab. This chain uses TRBV30 with TRBJ2-3; 9 bases align to TRBD2. Sequencing was performed on peripheral blood, taken from a patient treated with radiotherapy plus ipilimumab. The CDR3 coding sequence is TGTGCCTGGAGTGGCGGGGGGGGGAGAAATACGCAGTATTTT. Translated, it gives CAWSGGGGRNTQYF.